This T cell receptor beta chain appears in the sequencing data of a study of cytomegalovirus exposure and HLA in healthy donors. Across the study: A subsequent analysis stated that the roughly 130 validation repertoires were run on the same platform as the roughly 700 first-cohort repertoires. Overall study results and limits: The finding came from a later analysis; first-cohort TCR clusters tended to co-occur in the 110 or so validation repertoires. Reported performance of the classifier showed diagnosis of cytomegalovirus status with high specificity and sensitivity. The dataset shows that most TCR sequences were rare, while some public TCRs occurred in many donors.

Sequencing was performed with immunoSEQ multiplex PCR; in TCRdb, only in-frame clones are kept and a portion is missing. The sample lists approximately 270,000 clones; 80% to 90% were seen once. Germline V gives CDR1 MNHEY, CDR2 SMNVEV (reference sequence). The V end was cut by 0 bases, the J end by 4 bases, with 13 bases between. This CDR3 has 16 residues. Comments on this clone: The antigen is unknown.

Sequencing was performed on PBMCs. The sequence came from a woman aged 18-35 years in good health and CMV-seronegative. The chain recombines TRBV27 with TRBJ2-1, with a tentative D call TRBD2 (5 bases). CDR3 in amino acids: CASSLSWGEWYNEQFF. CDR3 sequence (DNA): TGTGCCAGCAGTTTATCCTGGGGAGAGTGGTACAATGAGCAGTTCTTC.